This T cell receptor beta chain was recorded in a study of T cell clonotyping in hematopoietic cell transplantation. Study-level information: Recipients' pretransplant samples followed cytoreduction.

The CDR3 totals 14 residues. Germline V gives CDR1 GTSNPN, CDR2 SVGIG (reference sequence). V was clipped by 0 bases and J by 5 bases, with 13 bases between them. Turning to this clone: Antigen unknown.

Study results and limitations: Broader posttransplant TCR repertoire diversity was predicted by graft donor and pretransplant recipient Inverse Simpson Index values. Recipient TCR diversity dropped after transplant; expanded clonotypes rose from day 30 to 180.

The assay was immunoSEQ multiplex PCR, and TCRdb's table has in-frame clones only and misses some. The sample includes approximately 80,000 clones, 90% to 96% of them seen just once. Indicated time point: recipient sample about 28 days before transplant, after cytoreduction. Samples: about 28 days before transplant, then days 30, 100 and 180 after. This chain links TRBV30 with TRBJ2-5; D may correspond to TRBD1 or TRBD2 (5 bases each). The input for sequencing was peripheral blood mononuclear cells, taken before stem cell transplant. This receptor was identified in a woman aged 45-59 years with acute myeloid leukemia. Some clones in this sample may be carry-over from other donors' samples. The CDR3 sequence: CAWSVPGLGETQYF. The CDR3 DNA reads TGTGCCTGGAGTGTACCGGGGCTAGGGGAGACCCAGTACTTC.